This TCR beta chain was recovered during a study of human T cells and chemical hapten exposure. Study summary: The patch tests put 0.01% DPC on the skin of the upper back and were read 6 days later. Patients, mostly women, had alopecia areata, alopecia totalis or alopecia universalis.

Between the trimmed V and J ends, which lost 0 bases and 8 bases, there was a span of 17 bases. This CDR3 comprises 16 residues. Germline lookup yields CDR1 ENHRY and CDR2 SYGVKD. Described time point: patch test 1, 2 weeks after DPC sensitization. Treatment specified: therapeutic diphenylcyclopropenone sensitization with weekly scalp DPC. Blood draws preceded each patch test application. Extraction yielded total RNA from whole blood (unfractionated). A single record per CDR3 protein comes from TCRdb applying MiXCR to the RACE reads. The sample contains roughly 190,000 distinct CDR3 sequences, around 20% of which appear only once.

The sequencing here drew on whole blood, taken in connection with sensitization to the hapten diphenylcyclopropenone (DPC). V is TRBV10-3 and J is TRBJ2-1; D perhaps matches TRBD2 (7 bases). The clonotype originates from a woman aged 45 to 65 with alopecia areata. Some clones in this sample may be carry-over from other donors' samples. CDR3 protein: CAISESGGARVHEQFF. CDR3 coding DNA: TGTGCCATCAGTGAGTCGGGGGGGGCGCGGGTTCATGAGCAGTTCTTC.